The 18 T cell receptor beta chains in this list originate from one sample, sequenced in a study of shared clonotypes between healthy human individuals. Sequenced by immunoSEQ multiplex PCR; TCRdb stores in-frame clones only, minus some. This table has some 2,000,000 clones, roughly 95% appearing once. CD45RO-negative CD8 cells positively selected for CCR7 made up the naive population, which excluded terminally differentiated effector memory CD45RA+ cells. Input material: naive CD8+ T cells sorted from blood. Receptors were obtained from a man aged 18 to 35 in good health.

This chain uses TRBV29-1 with TRBJ2-5, with 14 bases aligning to TRBD2. V was clipped by 0 bases and J by 5 bases; unmatched bases: 5. Looked up from germline, CDR1 is SQVTM and CDR2 is ANQGSEA. The CDR3 loop spans 16 amino acids. As DNA, the CDR3 is TGCAGCGTTGAAGACGGGACTAGCGGGGGTTGGGAGACCCAGTACTTC. Its protein product is CSVEDGTSGGWETQYF.

This CDR3 reads CATSRPGTAYEQYF. The CDR3 nucleotides read TGTGCCACCAGCAGACCTGGGACCGCCTACGAGCAGTACTTC. The rearrangement uses TRBV15 and TRBJ2-7, with D possibly called TRBD1 or TRBD2 (5 bases each). Deletions cut 2 bases from V and 2 bases from J, with 10 bases between. Germline lookup yields CDR1 LNHNV and CDR2 YYDKDF (reference sequence). The CDR3 sequence is 14 residues long.

This chain uses TRBV7-2 with TRBJ2-7, with D maybe TRBD2 (6 bases). Germline values: CDR1 SGHTA, CDR2 FQGNSA. The CDR3 contains 14 residues. Deletions cut 3 bases from V and 3 bases from J, with 12 bases between. This CDR3 reads CASSLDYWGYEQYF. For the CDR3, the DNA is TGTGCCAGCAGCTTGGACTACTGGGGCTACGAGCAGTACTTC.

This clone has just a few counts. The V gene is TRBV11-2, the J gene TRBJ2-5; D uncertain. The CDR3 is 13 amino acids. Per germline, CDR1 SGHAT and CDR2 FQNNGV. The V gene lost 1 base and the J gene lost 4 bases, with 7 bases spanning the gap. Here the CDR3 reads CASSLAGVETQYF. The CDR3 DNA reads as TGTGCCAGCAGCTTAGCTGGGGTAGAGACCCAGTACTTC.

The gene calls are TRBV29-1 and TRBJ2-7; unclear D gene. V was pared by 6 bases and J by 0 bases, with 9 bases between. The CDR3 has 12 residues. Germline CDR1 and CDR2: SQVTM and ANQGSEA. DNA for the CDR3: TGCAGCGTCGAACTCCGCTCCTACGAGCAGTACTTC. Amino acids: CSVELRSYEQYF.

The genes are TRBV10-1 and TRBJ2-7, with 8 nucleotides matching TRBD1. Germline V gene sequence: CDR1 WNHNN, CDR2 SYGVQD (reference sequence). V shed 0 bases, J shed 7 bases, and the junction held 5 bases outside the gene matches. The CDR3 spans 14 residues. This CDR3 reads CASSESQGASEQYF. The CDR3 coding sequence is TGCGCCAGCAGTGAGTCGCAGGGGGCTAGTGAGCAGTACTTC.

The rearrangement links TRBV4-1 to TRBJ2-2; D is unresolved. V shed 10 bases and J shed 0 bases, with 3 bases lying between them. Germline V gives CDR1 MGHRA, CDR2 YSYEKL. The CDR3 runs to 11 residues. CDR3 DNA sequence: TGCGCCACCGCGAACACCGGGGAGCTGTTTTTT. Encoded protein: CATANTGELFF.

CDR3 in amino acids: CASSVVGYTEAFF. For the CDR3, the DNA is TGTGCCAGCAGCGTAGTAGGATACACTGAAGCTTTCTTT. The rearrangement joins TRBV9 to TRBJ1-1; D remains ambiguous. V lost 0 bases, J lost 3 bases, and 6 bases lay in between. Germline CDR1 SGDLS, CDR2 YYNGEE. This CDR3 region has 13 residues.

V usage is TRBV5-6 and J usage is TRBJ2-3, with a weak D call TRBD1 (5 bases). Trimming removed 0 bases at V and 4 bases at J, with 15 bases between. CDR1 is SGHDT, CDR2 YYEEEE, per germline. The CDR3 is made up of 16 amino acids. The CDR3 DNA reads TGTGCCAGCAGCTTGGCCATTGGGGCAGTGGCAGATACGCAGTATTTT. Its protein product is CASSLAIGAVADTQYF.

The chain combines TRBV5-1 with TRBJ2-7; TRBD1 is a possible D gene (5 bases). The CDR3 loop spans 12 amino acids. V gave up 2 bases and J gave up 6 bases, with 9 bases separating them. Germline CDR1 SGHRS, CDR2 YFSETQ. The CDR3 DNA follows: TGCGCCAGCAGCTTCTCGCAGGGCGAGCAGTACTTC. This codes for CASSFSQGEQYF. Full variable domain (outside the CDR3, taken from reference TRBV5-1 and TRBJ2-7): KAGVTQTPRYLIKTRGQQVTLSCSPISGHRSVSWYQQTPGQGLQFLFEYFSETQRNKGNFPGRFSGRQFSNSRSEMNVSTLELGDSALYLCASSFSQGEQYFGPGTRLTVT.

CDR3 nucleotides: TGTGCCAGCAGCTGGGGACTAGCGGGACCCTACAATGAGCAGTTCTTC. It specifies CASSWGLAGPYNEQFF. This chain connects TRBV7-2 to TRBJ2-1, with TRBD2 identical over 13 bases. J was trimmed by 2 bases and V by 4 bases; bases with no gene match: 2. Germline CDR1 is SGHTA and CDR2 is FQGNSA. The length of the CDR3 is 16 residues. The whole variable domain, remainder taken from reference TRBV7-2 and TRBJ2-1, is GAGVSQSPSNKVTEKGKDVELRCDPISGHTALYWYRQSLGQGLEFLIYFQGNSAPDKSGLPSDRFSAERTGGSVSTLTIQRTQQEDSAVYLCASSWGLAGPYNEQFFGPGTRLTVL.

The chain employs TRBV19 and TRBJ2-7; D tentatively fits TRBD1 or TRBD2 (5 bases each). Trimming pared 4 bases from V and 5 bases from J, leaving 21 bases between. The CDR3 extends over 16 amino acids. Germline V CDR1 and CDR2: LNHDA, SQIVND (reference sequence). In nucleotides, the CDR3 is TGTGCCAGTAGTACCATCGGGGACGGCCCCCTCGACGAGCAGTACTTC. Translated: CASSTIGDGPLDEQYF.

This chain uses TRBV5-6 with TRBJ2-1; D not resolved. This CDR3 comprises 11 residues. Trimming removed 4 bases at V and 9 bases at J, with 8 bases between. Germline values: CDR1 SGHDT, CDR2 YYEEEE. The CDR3 spells CASSVDSEQFF. In DNA form, the CDR3 reads TGTGCCAGCAGCGTCGACTCTGAGCAGTTCTTC.

Note on this clone: A much larger clone is a single base away; this may be a read error. Other DNA sequences in this sample translate to the same CDR3. V usage is TRBV9 and J usage is TRBJ2-2; D unresolved. CDR1 and CDR2 (germline): SGDLS, YYNGEE. CDR3 length: 14 amino acids. Trimming cost V 0 bases and J 0 bases, with 3 bases left between them. The CDR3 region is CASSVGANTGELFF. The DNA for the CDR3 is TGTGCCAGCAGCGTAGGGGCGAACACCGGGGAGCTGTTTTTT. The whole variable domain, filled in from reference TRBV9 and TRBJ2-2, reads DSGVTQTPKHLITATGQRVTLRCSPRSGDLSVYWYQQSLDQGLQFLIQYYNGEERAKGNILERFSAQQFPDLHSELNLSSLELGDSALYFCASSVGANTGELFFGEGSRLTVL.

V is TRBV7-9 and J is TRBJ2-3; the match to TRBD2 covers 7 bases. V was clipped by 2 bases and J by 2 bases; unmatched bases: 7. The CDR3 spans 16 residues. In germline, CDR1 is SEHNR, CDR2 FQNEAQ (reference sequence). The CDR3 loop reads CASSLPGTNPTDTQYF. The CDR3 coding sequence is TGTGCCAGCAGCTTACCCGGGACTAACCCCACAGATACGCAGTATTTT.

The CDR3 nucleotides read TGTGCCAGCAGTCCCGGCCTCACAGATACGCAGTATTTT. It encodes CASSPGLTDTQYF. The chain combines TRBV2 with TRBJ2-3; no clear D gene. The CDR3 spans 13 residues. With 5 bases removed from V and 2 bases from J, the gap between germline ends came to 8 bases. Germline loops: CDR1 SNHLY, CDR2 FYNNEI.

The chain links TRBV28 to TRBJ2-1; 13 nucleotides align to TRBD2. V lost 4 bases to trimming and J lost 5 bases; unmatched junction nucleotides: 8. Germline-derived CDR1 and CDR2 are MDHEN and SYDVKM. The CDR3 totals 17 residues. The chain's CDR3 is CASSSPGLAGANNEQFF. In nucleotides, the CDR3 is TGTGCCAGCAGTTCCCCAGGACTAGCGGGGGCCAACAATGAGCAGTTCTTC.

Turning to this clone: The same CDR3 can be traced to other DNA sequences in this sample. V is TRBV5-6 and J is TRBJ2-2; D possibly corresponds to TRBD2 (5 bases). In germline, CDR1 is SGHDT, CDR2 YYEEEE. Between the trimmed V and J ends, which lost 4 bases and 4 bases, there was a span of 8 bases. The CDR3 has 13 amino acids. Here the CDR3 DNA reads TGTGCCAGCAGCCTCGGAGGCACCGGGGAGCTGTTTTTT. Translating it yields CASSLGGTGELFF.